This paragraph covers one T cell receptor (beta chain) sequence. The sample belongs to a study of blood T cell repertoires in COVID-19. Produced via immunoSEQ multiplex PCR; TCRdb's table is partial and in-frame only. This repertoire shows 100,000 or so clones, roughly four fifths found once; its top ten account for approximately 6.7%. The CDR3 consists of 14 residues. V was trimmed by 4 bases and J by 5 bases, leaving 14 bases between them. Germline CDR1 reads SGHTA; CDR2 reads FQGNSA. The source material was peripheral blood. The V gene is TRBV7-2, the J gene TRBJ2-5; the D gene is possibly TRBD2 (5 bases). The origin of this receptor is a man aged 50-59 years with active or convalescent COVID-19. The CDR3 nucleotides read TGTGCCAGCAGCTCCTGGACTGCCAAGGAGACCCAGTACTTC. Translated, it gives CASSSWTAKETQYF.